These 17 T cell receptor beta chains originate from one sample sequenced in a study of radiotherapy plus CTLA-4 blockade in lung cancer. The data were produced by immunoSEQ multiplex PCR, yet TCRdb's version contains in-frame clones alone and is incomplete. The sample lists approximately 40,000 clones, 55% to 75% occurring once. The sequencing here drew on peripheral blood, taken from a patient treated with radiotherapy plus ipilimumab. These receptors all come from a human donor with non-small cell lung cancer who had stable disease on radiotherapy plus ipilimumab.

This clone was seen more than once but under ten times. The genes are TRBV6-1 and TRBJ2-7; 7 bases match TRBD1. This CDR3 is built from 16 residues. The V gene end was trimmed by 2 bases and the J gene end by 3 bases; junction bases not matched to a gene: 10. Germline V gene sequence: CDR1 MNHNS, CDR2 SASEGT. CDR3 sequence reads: CASSEQYTGQFYEQYF. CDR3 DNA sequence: TGTGCCAGCAGTGAACAATATACGGGACAGTTCTACGAGCAGTACTTC.

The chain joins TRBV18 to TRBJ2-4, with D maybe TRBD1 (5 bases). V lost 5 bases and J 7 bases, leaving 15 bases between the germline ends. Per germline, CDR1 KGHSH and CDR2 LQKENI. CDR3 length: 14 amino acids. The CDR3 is CASSSPGQGNIQYF. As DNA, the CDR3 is TGTGCCAGCTCATCCCCCGGGCAGGGTAACATTCAGTACTTC.

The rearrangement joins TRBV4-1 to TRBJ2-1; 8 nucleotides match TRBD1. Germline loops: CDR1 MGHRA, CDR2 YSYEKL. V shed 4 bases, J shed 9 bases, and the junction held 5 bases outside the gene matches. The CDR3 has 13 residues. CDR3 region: CASSRQGAGEQFF. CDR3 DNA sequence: TGCGCCAGCAGCCGGCAGGGGGCCGGTGAGCAGTTCTTC.

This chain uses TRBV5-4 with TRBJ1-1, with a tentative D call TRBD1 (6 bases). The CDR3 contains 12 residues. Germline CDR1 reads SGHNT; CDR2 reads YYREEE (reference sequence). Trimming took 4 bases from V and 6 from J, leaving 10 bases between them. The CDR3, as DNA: TGTGCCAGCAGCAAGGGGGTGGCTGAAGCTTTCTTT. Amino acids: CASSKGVAEAFF.

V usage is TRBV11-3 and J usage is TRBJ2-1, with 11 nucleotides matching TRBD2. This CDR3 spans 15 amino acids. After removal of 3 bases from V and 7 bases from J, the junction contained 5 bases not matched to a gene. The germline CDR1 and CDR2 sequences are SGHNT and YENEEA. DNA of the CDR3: TGTGCCAGCAGCTTTCTAGCGGGGGGAGGGAATGAGCAGTTCTTC. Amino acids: CASSFLAGGGNEQFF.

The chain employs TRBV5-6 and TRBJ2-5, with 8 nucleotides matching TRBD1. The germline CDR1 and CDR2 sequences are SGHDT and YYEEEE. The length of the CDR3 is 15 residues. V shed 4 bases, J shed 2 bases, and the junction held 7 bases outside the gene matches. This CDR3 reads CASSPDRGWQETQYF. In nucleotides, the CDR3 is TGTGCCAGCAGCCCAGACAGGGGTTGGCAAGAGACCCAGTACTTC.

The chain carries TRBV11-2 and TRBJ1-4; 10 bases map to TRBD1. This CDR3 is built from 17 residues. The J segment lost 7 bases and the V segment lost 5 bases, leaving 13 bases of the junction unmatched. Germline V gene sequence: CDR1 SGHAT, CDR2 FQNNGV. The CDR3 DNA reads TGTGCCAGCAGCGCGGGACAGGGGAATCTCTTGGCTGAAAAACTGTTTTTT. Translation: CASSAGQGNLLAEKLFF.

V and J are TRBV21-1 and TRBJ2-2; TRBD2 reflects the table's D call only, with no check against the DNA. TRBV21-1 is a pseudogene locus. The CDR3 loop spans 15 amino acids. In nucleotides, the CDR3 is TGTGCCAGCCGGTTCTCCGAAACGAACACCGGGGAGCTGTTTTTT. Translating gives CASRFSETNTGELFF.

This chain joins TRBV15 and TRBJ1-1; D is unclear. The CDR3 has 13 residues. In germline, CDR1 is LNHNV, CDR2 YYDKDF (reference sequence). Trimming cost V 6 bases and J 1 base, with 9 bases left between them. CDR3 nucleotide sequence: TGTGCCACCAGTGGTCGTAGGAACACTGAAGCTTTCTTT. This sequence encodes CATSGRRNTEAFF.

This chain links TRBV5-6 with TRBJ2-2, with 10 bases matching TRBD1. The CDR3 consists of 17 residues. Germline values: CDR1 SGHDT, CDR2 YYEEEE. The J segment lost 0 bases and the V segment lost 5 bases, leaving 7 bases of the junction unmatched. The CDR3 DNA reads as TGTGCCAGCAGGCGGACAGGGGGATATACGAACACCGGGGAGCTGTTTTTT. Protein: CASRRTGGYTNTGELFF.

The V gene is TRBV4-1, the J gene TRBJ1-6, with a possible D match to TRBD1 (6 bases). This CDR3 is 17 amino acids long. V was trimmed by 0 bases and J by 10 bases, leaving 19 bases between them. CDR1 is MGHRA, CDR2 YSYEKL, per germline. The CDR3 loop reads CASSQESHGQGFSPLHF. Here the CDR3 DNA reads TGCGCCAGCAGCCAAGAATCCCACGGGCAGGGGTTCTCACCCCTCCACTTT.

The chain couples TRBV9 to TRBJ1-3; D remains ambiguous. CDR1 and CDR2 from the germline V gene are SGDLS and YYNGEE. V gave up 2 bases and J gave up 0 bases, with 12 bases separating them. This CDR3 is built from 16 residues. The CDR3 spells CASSVDGLDSGNTIYF. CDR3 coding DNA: TGTGCCAGCAGCGTCGACGGACTTGACTCTGGAAACACCATATATTTT.

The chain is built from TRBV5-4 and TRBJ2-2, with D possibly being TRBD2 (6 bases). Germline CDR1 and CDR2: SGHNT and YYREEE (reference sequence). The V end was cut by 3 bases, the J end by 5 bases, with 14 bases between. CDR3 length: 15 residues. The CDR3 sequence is CASSYGAGRTGELFF. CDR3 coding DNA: TGTGCCAGCAGCTATGGGGCGGGGCGGACCGGGGAGCTGTTTTTT.

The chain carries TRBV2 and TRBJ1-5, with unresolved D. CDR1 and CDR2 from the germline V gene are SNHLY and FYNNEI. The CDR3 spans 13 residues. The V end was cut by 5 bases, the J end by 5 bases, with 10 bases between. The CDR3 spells CASSPTRDQPQHF. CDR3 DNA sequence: TGTGCCAGCAGTCCGACCCGGGATCAGCCCCAGCATTTT.

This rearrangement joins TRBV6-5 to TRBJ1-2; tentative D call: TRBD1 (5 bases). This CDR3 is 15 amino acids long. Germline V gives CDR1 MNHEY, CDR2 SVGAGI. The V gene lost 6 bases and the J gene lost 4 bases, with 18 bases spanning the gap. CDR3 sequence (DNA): TGTGCCAGCAGCCCGGCAAACACAGGATTCTATGGCTACACCTTC. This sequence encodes CASSPANTGFYGYTF.

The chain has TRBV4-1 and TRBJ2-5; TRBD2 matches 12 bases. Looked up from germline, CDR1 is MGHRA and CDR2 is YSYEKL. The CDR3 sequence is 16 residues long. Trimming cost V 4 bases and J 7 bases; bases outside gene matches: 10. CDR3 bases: TGCGCCAGCAGCCCTCGACTAGCGGGGGCCTTCAGGACCCAGTACTTC. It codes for CASSPRLAGAFRTQYF.

CDR3 DNA sequence: TGTGCCAGCTCACCGGGACAGGGAACCGGTGGAAACACCATATATTTT. Protein sequence: CASSPGQGTGGNTIYF. V and J are TRBV18 and TRBJ1-3, with TRBD1 matching over 9 bases. The V and J ends lost 3 bases and 3 bases, in that order; junction bases with no gene match: 6. Germline V gene sequence: CDR1 KGHSH, CDR2 LQKENI. CDR3 length equals 16 residues.